These T cell receptor beta chains were read from a single sample in a study of shared clonotypes between healthy human individuals. The protocol was immunoSEQ multiplex PCR, while the TCRdb copy is restricted to in-frame clones and leaves out a portion. The sample lists 100,000 or so clones; around 68% were seen once. The specimen was memory CD8+ T cells sorted from blood. The receptors stem from a woman aged 25 to 45 in good health. Both conserved end residues are part of each CDR3. The order of the fields is V gene, CDR3 protein.

TRBV27 | CATGRNQPQHF
TRBV28 | CASSLRGLEQYF
TRBV7-2 | CASSFGRVYEQYF
TRBV4-1 | CASSQDLVGRALETQYF
TRBV4-2 | CASSQVTAQFFYGYTF
TRBV10-3 | CATSKGIWKNYGYTF
TRBV7-9 | CASSASGPGNQPQHF
TRBV2 | CASSESGNLGPSYEQYF
TRBV11-1 | CASSPSRGRENYEQYF
TRBV11-2 | CASSSGRGWNTEAFF
TRBV11-2 | CASSPLAGGLTTQYF
TRBV18 | CASSPRNGNTIYF
TRBV29-1 | CSVATSGSFYEQYF
TRBV25-1 | CASSESKDGWGSAGELFF
TRBV9 | CASSSTGSLLNGYTF
TRBV10-3 | CGTMGEGNEKLFF
TRBV29-1 | CSVEIGAVTNYGYTF
TRBV28 | CASTTLAANTGELFF
TRBV9 | CASSARDSTNTGELFF
TRBV6-5 | CASSWSTARYYEQYF